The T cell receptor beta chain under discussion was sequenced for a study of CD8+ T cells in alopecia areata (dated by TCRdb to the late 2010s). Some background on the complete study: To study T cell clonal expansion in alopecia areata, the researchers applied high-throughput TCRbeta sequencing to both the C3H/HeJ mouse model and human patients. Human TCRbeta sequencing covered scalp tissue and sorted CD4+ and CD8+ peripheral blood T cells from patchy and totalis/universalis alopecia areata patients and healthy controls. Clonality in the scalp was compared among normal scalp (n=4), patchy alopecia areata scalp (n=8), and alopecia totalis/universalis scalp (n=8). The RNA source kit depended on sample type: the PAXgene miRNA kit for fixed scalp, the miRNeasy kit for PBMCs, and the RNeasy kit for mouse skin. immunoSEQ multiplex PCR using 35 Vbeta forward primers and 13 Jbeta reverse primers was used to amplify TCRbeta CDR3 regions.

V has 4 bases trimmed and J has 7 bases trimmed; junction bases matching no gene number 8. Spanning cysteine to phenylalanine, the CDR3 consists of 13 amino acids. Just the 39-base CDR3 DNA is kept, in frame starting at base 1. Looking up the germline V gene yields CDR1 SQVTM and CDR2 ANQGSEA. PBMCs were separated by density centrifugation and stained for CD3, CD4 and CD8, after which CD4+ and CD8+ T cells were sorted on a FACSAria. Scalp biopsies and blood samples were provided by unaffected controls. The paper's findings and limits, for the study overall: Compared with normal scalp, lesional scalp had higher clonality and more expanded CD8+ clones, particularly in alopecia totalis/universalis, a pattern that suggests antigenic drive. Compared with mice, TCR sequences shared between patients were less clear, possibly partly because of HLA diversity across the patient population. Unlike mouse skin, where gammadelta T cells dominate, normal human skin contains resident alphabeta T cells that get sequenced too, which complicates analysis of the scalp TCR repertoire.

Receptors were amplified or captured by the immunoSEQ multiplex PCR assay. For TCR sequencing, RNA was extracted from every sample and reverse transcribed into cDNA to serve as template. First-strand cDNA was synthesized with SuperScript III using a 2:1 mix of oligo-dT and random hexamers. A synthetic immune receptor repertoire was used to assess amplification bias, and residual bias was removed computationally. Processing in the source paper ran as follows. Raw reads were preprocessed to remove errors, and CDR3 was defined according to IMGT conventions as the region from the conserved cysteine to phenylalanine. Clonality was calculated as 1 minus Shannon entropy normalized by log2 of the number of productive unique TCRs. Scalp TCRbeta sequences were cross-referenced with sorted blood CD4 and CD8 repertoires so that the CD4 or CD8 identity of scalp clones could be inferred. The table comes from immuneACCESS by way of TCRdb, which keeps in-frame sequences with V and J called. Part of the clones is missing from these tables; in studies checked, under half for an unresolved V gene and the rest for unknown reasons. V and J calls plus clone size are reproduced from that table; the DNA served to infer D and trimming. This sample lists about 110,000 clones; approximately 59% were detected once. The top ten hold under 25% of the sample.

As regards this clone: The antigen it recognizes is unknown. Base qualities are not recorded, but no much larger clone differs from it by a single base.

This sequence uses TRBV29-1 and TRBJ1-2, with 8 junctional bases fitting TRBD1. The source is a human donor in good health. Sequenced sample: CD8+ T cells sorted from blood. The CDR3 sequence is CSVVGQGAFGYTF. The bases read TGCAGCGTTGTAGGTCAGGGGGCGTTTGGCTACACCTTC.